These 13 T cell receptor beta chains share one sample of origin, sequenced in a study of CD8 T cells in Susac syndrome. The RNA, about 0.5 to 1 ug, was put through reverse transcription using random hexamers. TCRdb re-analysed the immunoSEQ multiplex PCR reads in MiXCR, keeping a single row per CDR3 protein. The data contain approximately 210,000 distinct CDR3 sequences, over 90% of them singletons. Sequencing used CD4+ T cells from PBMCs. The source is a human donor with Susac syndrome.

The genes are TRBV20-1 and TRBJ1-2, with 10 positions matching TRBD1. Trimming cost V 3 bases and J 5 bases; bases outside gene matches: 6. CDR1 is DFQATT, CDR2 SNEGSKA, per germline (reference sequence). The CDR3 consists of 14 residues. Here the CDR3 reads CSASPGQGEYGYTF. In DNA, the CDR3 is TGCAGTGCTAGCCCTGGACAGGGGGAATATGGCTACACCTTC.

Here the CDR3 reads CASSLGLQGAGTGELFF. In DNA, the CDR3 is TGTGCCAGCAGCTTAGGCCTACAGGGGGCAGGCACCGGGGAGCTGTTTTTT. This chain joins TRBV7-2 and TRBJ2-2; 9 bases are shared with TRBD1. J lost 4 bases, V lost 1 base, and 7 bases had no gene match. Germline CDR1 is SGHTA and CDR2 is FQGNSA. There are 17 residues in the CDR3.

This chain uses TRBV9 with TRBJ2-2; the D gene could be TRBD1 or TRBD2 (5 bases each). This CDR3 spans 17 amino acids. The V end lost 0 bases, the J end lost 4 bases, and 16 bases lay between the germline ends. Germline-derived CDR1 and CDR2 are SGDLS and YYNGEE. CDR3 nucleotides: TGTGCCAGCAGCGTAGGAGCGCCCCTCGGGACCACCGGGGAGCTGTTTTTT. This codes for CASSVGAPLGTTGELFF.

This chain connects TRBV7-9 to TRBJ2-7; 8 positions match TRBD1. Germline V gene sequence: CDR1 SEHNR, CDR2 FQNEAQ (reference sequence). The junction had 5 bases not matched to a gene; V was cut back by 4 bases and J by 0 bases. This CDR3 spans 15 amino acids. CDR3 protein: CASSSRQGTSYEQYF. The CDR3 region has the DNA TGTGCCAGCAGCTCCCGACAGGGGACCTCCTACGAGCAGTACTTC.

This clonotype was seen once. V gene TRBV6-5 combines with J gene TRBJ2-7; 9 bases fit TRBD1. Trimming at V came to 1 base and at J to 6 bases, leaving 4 bases not matched to a gene. The CDR3 runs 14 residues. Per the germline V gene, CDR1 is MNHEY and CDR2 is SVGAGI. The CDR3 nucleotides read TGTGCCAGCAGTTACTTGCCGGGACAGGGCGAGCAGTACTTC. Translation gives CASSYLPGQGEQYF.

The chain is built from TRBV2 and TRBJ2-3; no clear D. Between the trimmed V and J ends, which lost 6 bases and 0 bases, there was a span of 16 bases. The CDR3 is 16 amino acids. Germline CDR1 is SNHLY and CDR2 is FYNNEI. The DNA of the CDR3 is TGTGCCAGCAGCGACCGAAAACCTTTTAGCACAGATACGCAGTATTTT. This codes for CASSDRKPFSTDTQYF.

The chain couples TRBV7-2 to TRBJ1-5; D unresolved. This CDR3 contains 13 residues. Trimming pared 5 bases from V and 6 bases from J, leaving 11 bases between. Per germline, CDR1 SGHTA and CDR2 FQGNSA. The CDR3 loop is CASSPQAGQPQHF. For the CDR3, the DNA is TGTGCCAGCAGCCCCCAAGCGGGTCAGCCCCAGCATTTT.

This chain joins TRBV12-3 or TRBV12-4 and TRBJ2-6; tentatively, D is TRBD2 (5 bases). V lost 6 bases and J 8 bases, leaving 11 bases between the germline ends. This CDR3 has 13 residues. CDR3 DNA sequence: TGTGCCAGCAGGCCCGGGAATACCAACGTCCTGACTTTC. It specifies CASRPGNTNVLTF.

In nucleotides, the CDR3 is TGTGCCAGCAGCGAGGGACTAGGGGTGCGGGAGCAGTACTTC. This codes for CASSEGLGVREQYF. J is TRBJ2-7 and V is TRBV7-3, with 8 bases that match TRBD2. CDR1 is SGHTA and CDR2 is FQGTGA in the germline V gene. V dropped 5 bases and J dropped 7; count of bases not matched to a gene: 10. This CDR3 region has 14 residues.

The rearrangement uses TRBV28 and TRBJ2-1; D unresolved. CDR3 length equals 12 residues. Trimming took 5 bases from V and 2 from J, leaving 4 bases between them. Germline lookup yields CDR1 MDHEN and CDR2 SYDVKM. CDR3 nucleotide sequence: TGTGCCAGCAGTAAGACCTACAATGAGCAGTTCTTC. This sequence encodes CASSKTYNEQFF.

The gene calls are TRBV4-1 and TRBJ2-3, with D unresolved. Between the trimmed V and J ends, which lost 0 bases and 5 bases, there was a span of 6 bases. CDR1 is MGHRA and CDR2 is YSYEKL in the germline V gene. This CDR3 contains 13 residues. This CDR3 is CASSQERRDTQYF. In DNA, the CDR3 is TGCGCCAGCAGCCAAGAAAGGAGAGATACGCAGTATTTT.

The chain carries TRBV7-9 and TRBJ2-3; TRBD2 matches at 9 bases. After removal of 7 bases from V and 0 bases from J, the junction contained 8 bases not matched to a gene. Germline CDR1 reads SEHNR; CDR2 reads FQNEAQ (reference sequence). CDR3 length: 16 amino acids. The chain's CDR3 is CASIRSAGGSTDTQYF. DNA of the CDR3: TGTGCCAGCATTAGGTCCGCGGGGGGGAGCACAGATACGCAGTATTTT.

The chain employs TRBV13 and TRBJ2-4; either TRBD1 or TRBD2 may fit D (5 bases each). This CDR3 is 17 amino acids long. Germline CDR1 PRHDT, CDR2 FYEKMQ (reference sequence). The ends were cut back, 0 bases at V and 6 bases at J, with 18 bases in the middle. The CDR3 region has the DNA TGTGCCAGCAGCTTAGGCCGGGGCCTGGTCCCGCTAAACATTCAGTACTTC. The encoded protein is CASSLGRGLVPLNIQYF. The full variable domain, rest sourced from reference TRBV13 and TRBJ2-4, is AAGVIQSPRHLIKEKRETATLKCYPIPRHDTVYWYQQGPGQDPQFLISFYEKMQSDKGSIPDRFSAQQFSDYHSELNMSSLELGDSALYFCASSLGRGLVPLNIQYFGAGTRLSVL.